This T cell receptor (beta chain) appears in the sequencing data of a study of CD8+ T cells in alopecia areata. Findings and limits, study-wide: Affected lesional scalp, above all in alopecia totalis/universalis, was more clonal than normal scalp.

CD4, CD8alpha, NKG2D, NKG2ACE and other markers guided sorting of pooled cutaneous lymph node cells. Germline V gives CDR1 GKSSPN, CDR2 SITVG. The CDR3 totals 14 residues. V lost 5 bases and J lost 4; bases outside the gene matches: 3. cDNA serving as the sequencing template came from extracted, reverse transcribed RNA. Sequencing was performed with immunoSEQ multiplex PCR; in TCRdb, only in-frame clones are kept and a portion is missing. This record lists about 270,000 clones, none seen once only, and the top ten clones contain 1.2%. To note about this clone: Its matching antigen is unknown. The germline and genes are mouse ones. The read gets to within 4 residues of the CDR3 end, and the germline J gene fills in the rest.

The source is a C3H/HeJ mouse with alopecia areata. For this strain, the MHC haplotype corresponds to H2-k. The chain recombines TRBV31 with TRBJ2-2; 11 bases fit TRBD2. Sequenced material: CD4+ T cells sorted from a lymph node. The CDR3 bases that were read are TGTGCCTGGCGGACTGGGGGGTCCACCGGG. It specifies CAWRTGGSTG. The whole CDR3 sequence is CAWRTGGSTGQLYF.